This T cell receptor beta chain was captured in a study of T cell repertoires in cytomegalovirus infection (dated 2019 in TCRdb). Describing the broader study: Donor HLA type was relevant to the analysis, because carriage of CMV infection together with the matching HLA type was indicated by public TCR beta signatures.

To note about this clonotype: Its antigen is currently not known. No base qualities exist here, and no much larger clone lies one base off it.

What the authors observed across the whole study: The ex vivo response was dominated by HLA-C-restricted CMV-specific TCR beta clonotypes, which also provided the single most frequent clonotype in two of eight donors. In both this cohort and an independent cohort of 350 or so donors, the cumulative frequency of public TCR beta family members distinguished carriers of CMV infection plus the relevant HLA type.

Sequenced on an Illumina HiSeq 1500. The public reads were reanalyzed by TCRdb: fastp trimming at Q25, MiXCR alignment, in-frame beta chains only. Entries are consolidated by CDR3 protein sequence, retaining the most common genes and DNA. Across this sample there are some 270,000 distinct CDR3 sequences, with approximately 17% seen only once. The ten biggest clones cover 40% to 55% of the sample. The germline V gene provides CDR1 SQVTM and CDR2 ANQGSEA. The CDR3 contains 14 residues, cysteine and phenylalanine counted. This entry keeps only the CDR3 DNA: 42 bases, framed from base 1. V and J are trimmed by 4 bases and 1 base, and the gene matches miss 1 base of the junction.

The receptor's source is a human donor in good health (CMV status not recorded). Some clones in this sample may be carry-over from other donors' samples. Recombination linked TRBV29-1 to TRBJ1-5; 10 central bases correspond to TRBD1. Material for sequencing was CD8+ T cells from PBMCs. The DNA is TGCAGCGTTGGGACAGGGGGAAGCAATCAGCCCCAGCATTTT. Translated, this is CSVGTGGSNQPQHF. With the portions outside the CDR3 filled from the reference TRBV29-1 and TRBJ1-5 genes, the complete variable region becomes SAVISQKPSRDICQRGTSLTIQCQVDSQVTMMFWYRQQPGQSLTLIATANQGSEATYESGFVIDKFPISRPNLTFSTLTVSNMSPEDSSIYLCSVGTGGSNQPQHFGDGTRLSIL.